This TCR beta chain was captured in a study of memory CD4+ T cells and cytomegalovirus serostatus. CDR3 length equals 14 residues. The V gene's germline CDR1 is MNHNS and CDR2 SASEGT. The germline V and J ends were trimmed by 6 bases and 2 bases, with 13 bases remaining between them. The sort gate was single viable CD3+CD4+CD8-CD45RO+ cells for memory CD4+ T cells. Sequencing used immunoSEQ multiplex PCR; TCRdb keeps in-frame clones, though not all of them. The repertoire has about 56,000 clones, around 76% of them found once; the top ten carry 0.4% to 0.5%. This sequence originates from an adult in good health and CMV-seronegative. The material sequenced was memory CD4+ T cells from blood. This sequence joins TRBV6-1 and TRBJ1-2; D is uncertain. The CDR3 reads CASRGLDANYGYTF. CDR3 sequence (DNA): TGTGCCAGCAGAGGGTTGGACGCCAACTATGGCTACACCTTC.